Following are 22 T cell receptor beta chains from one sample sequenced in a study of T cell clonotyping in hematopoietic cell transplantation. Repertoires were generated with immunoSEQ multiplex PCR, while TCRdb's copy carries only in-frame clones and drops some. The sample lists around 26,000 clones; roughly 84% were seen once. The time point denotes: recipient sample about 28 days before transplant, after cytoreduction. The sample was peripheral blood mononuclear cells, taken before stem cell transplant. Receptors originate from a man aged 35-49 years with acute myeloid leukemia. Some clones in this sample may be carry-over from other donors' samples.

The V gene is TRBV2, the J gene TRBJ1-2; 8 positions match TRBD1. V gave up 1 base and J gave up 8 bases; unmatched junction bases: 9. CDR3 length equals 15 residues. In germline, CDR1 is SNHLY, CDR2 FYNNEI. The CDR3 here is CASSEVGTGWKGYTF. The CDR3, as DNA: TGTGCCAGCAGTGAAGTAGGGACAGGATGGAAAGGCTACACCTTC.

J is TRBJ1-4 and V is TRBV6-5; D gene unclear. Trimming stripped 6 bases from V and 10 bases from J, with 12 bases between. Germline V lookup: CDR1 MNHEY, CDR2 SVGAGI. The CDR3 runs 12 residues. The CDR3 sequence is CASSYAGGKLFF. CDR3 sequence (DNA): TGTGCCAGCAGCTACGCCGGTGGAAAACTGTTTTTT.

The chain combines TRBV18 with TRBJ2-5, with D tentatively TRBD2 (5 bases). The J call could be wrong; TRBJ2-7 is a better fit for the DNA end. This CDR3 spans 12 amino acids. Germline V gene data show CDR1 as KGHSH and CDR2 as LQKENI. The CDR3 sequence is CASSPEGNEQYF. For the CDR3, the DNA is TGTGCCAGCTCACCAGAGGGCAACGAGCAGTACTTC.

This clone was observed a few times. V and J are TRBV29-1 and TRBJ1-5; unclear D gene. The V end lost 5 bases, the J end lost 5 bases, and 10 bases lay between the germline ends. The CDR3 consists of 12 residues. Germline-derived CDR1 and CDR2 are SQVTM and ANQGSEA. DNA of the CDR3: TGCAGCGTTAGGGTTGGGGATCAGCCCCAGCATTTT. This gives the protein CSVRVGDQPQHF.

The rearrangement links TRBV6-5 to TRBJ1-5; 9 bases are shared with TRBD1. With V trimmed by 5 bases and J by 6 bases, 8 bases remained unmatched. CDR1 is MNHEY, CDR2 SVGAGI, per germline. The CDR3 runs to 15 residues. The CDR3 reads CASSAQGAGGQPQHF. DNA of the CDR3: TGTGCCAGCAGTGCACAGGGGGCTGGCGGTCAGCCCCAGCATTTT.

CDR3 nucleotide sequence: TGTGCCTGGAGATCCGGGACTACGTACGAGCAGTACTTC. Protein product: CAWRSGTTYEQYF. This sequence joins TRBV30 and TRBJ2-7; 7 bases are shared with TRBD2. V gave up 3 bases and J gave up 4 bases; unmatched junction bases: 6. Germline V gene data show CDR1 as GTSNPN and CDR2 as SVGIG (reference sequence). This CDR3 has 13 residues.

The V gene is TRBV2, the J gene TRBJ1-5; D might be TRBD1 (5 bases). V was clipped by 2 bases and J by 7 bases, with 12 bases between them. This CDR3 has 14 amino acids. In germline, CDR1 is SNHLY, CDR2 FYNNEI. As DNA, the CDR3 is TGTGCCAGCAGTGAACGAGGGGCCGGGCAGCCCCAGCATTTT. This translates into CASSERGAGQPQHF.

This chain links TRBV27 with TRBJ1-5; D not certain. The CDR3 is made up of 16 amino acids. Between the trimmed V and J ends, which lost 4 bases and 0 bases, there was a span of 13 bases. CDR1 and CDR2 from the germline V gene are MNHEY and SMNVEV (reference sequence). CDR3 region: CASSSGYSHSNQPQHF. DNA of the CDR3: TGTGCCAGCAGTTCAGGCTACAGTCATAGCAATCAGCCCCAGCATTTT.

The chain carries TRBV5-1 and TRBJ2-2; 8 bases are a match to TRBD2. J gave up 4 bases and V 1 base, and 9 bases lay outside the gene matches. This CDR3 spans 17 amino acids. Germline V gene data show CDR1 as SGHRS and CDR2 as YFSETQ. The CDR3 DNA follows: TGCGCCAGCAGCTTGCTGTTGCGGGGGGTCGGCACCGGGGAGCTGTTTTTT. Residues: CASSLLLRGVGTGELFF.

This rearrangement joins TRBV5-1 to TRBJ1-2; no clear D gene. With 1 base removed from V and 0 bases from J, the gap between germline ends came to 7 bases. CDR3 size: 14 residues. Looked up from germline, CDR1 is SGHRS and CDR2 is YFSETQ. CDR3 in amino acids: CASSLHPANYGYTF. CDR3 sequence (DNA): TGCGCCAGCAGCTTGCACCCGGCTAACTATGGCTACACCTTC.

This chain connects TRBV2 to TRBJ1-3; 7 nucleotides line up with TRBD1. Germline loops: CDR1 SNHLY, CDR2 FYNNEI. V lost 4 bases to trimming and J lost 1 base; unmatched junction nucleotides: 4. The CDR3 has 15 amino acids. CDR3 sequence (DNA): TGTGCCAGCAGTGCCGGCAGGGGGTCTGGAAACACCATATATTTT. Residues: CASSAGRGSGNTIYF.

In DNA form, the CDR3 reads TGTGCCAGCAGCTTGGTCGGATACTCTGGAAACACCATATATTTT. It encodes CASSLVGYSGNTIYF. The chain uses TRBV5-6 and TRBJ1-3; no definite D call. CDR3 length equals 15 residues. Germline V CDR1 and CDR2: SGHDT, YYEEEE. V was shortened by 0 bases and J by 0 bases, with 7 bases between the two germline ends.

The rearrangement uses TRBV11-1 and TRBJ1-2, with 8 bases that match TRBD1. CDR3 length equals 14 residues. CDR1 and CDR2 from the germline V gene are SGHAT and FQDESV (reference sequence). The ends lost 3 bases at V and 5 bases at J; junction bases unmatched: 5. CDR3 protein: CASSFGQGPYGYTF. For the CDR3, the DNA is TGTGCCAGCAGCTTTGGACAGGGACCTTATGGCTACACCTTC.

This chain links TRBV11-2 with TRBJ1-1; 10 bases align to TRBD1. CDR1 and CDR2 from the germline V gene are SGHAT and FQNNGV. The V and J ends lost 8 bases and 6 bases, in that order; junction bases with no gene match: 12. The CDR3 covers 15 residues. CDR3 coding DNA: TGTGCCAGCCTCCCGTGGGGACAGGGGTTGGCTGAAGCTTTCTTT. Encoded protein: CASLPWGQGLAEAFF.

The rearrangement uses TRBV5-6 and TRBJ1-2; tentatively, D is TRBD1 (5 bases). V was cut by 4 bases and J by 5 bases, with 24 bases left in between. The CDR3 runs to 17 residues. CDR1 and CDR2 from the germline V gene are SGHDT and YYEEEE. CDR3 bases: TGTGCCAGCAGCCCGGACCCGACAGCCGTGGGGCTTTATGGCTACACCTTC. As protein: CASSPDPTAVGLYGYTF.

The chain recombines TRBV28 with TRBJ2-1; 8 positions match TRBD2. Germline V gene lookup returns CDR1 MDHEN and CDR2 SYDVKM. CDR3 length equals 15 residues. V lost 3 bases to trimming and J lost 4 bases; unmatched junction nucleotides: 5. The DNA for the CDR3 is TGTGCCAGCAGTTTTAGCGGGGACTTTTACAATGAGCAGTTCTTC. Translating it yields CASSFSGDFYNEQFF.

This chain joins TRBV13 and TRBJ2-7; D might be TRBD2 (5 bases). V dropped 4 bases and J dropped 2 bases, with 9 bases sitting between them. The germline V gene has CDR1 PRHDT and CDR2 FYEKMQ (reference sequence). The CDR3 extends over 13 amino acids. CDR3 bases: TGTGCCAGCAGCTCGCCGGGGACCTACGAGCAGTACTTC. It specifies CASSSPGTYEQYF.

The DNA of the CDR3 is TGTGCCAGCAGCGTAGAAAGGACTAGCGGGGGATTGGATACGCAGTATTTT. Translating it yields CASSVERTSGGLDTQYF. The chain couples TRBV9 to TRBJ2-3; TRBD2 aligns across 13 bases. Per the germline V gene, CDR1 is SGDLS and CDR2 is YYNGEE. J was trimmed by 6 bases and V by 0 bases; bases with no gene match: 7. The CDR3 spans 17 residues.

CDR3 region: CASSLTDTGELFF. The DNA of the CDR3 is TGTGCCAGCAGCTTGACAGACACCGGGGAGCTGTTTTTT. The chain employs TRBV5-4 and TRBJ2-2, with no clear D. Germline CDR1 and CDR2: SGHNT and YYREEE (reference sequence). V lost 1 base and J 3 bases, leaving 4 bases between the germline ends. The CDR3 runs 13 residues. The full variable domain, completed using reference TRBV5-4 and TRBJ2-2, is ETGVTQSPTHLIKTRGQQVTLRCSSQSGHNTVSWYQQALGQGPQFIFQYYREEENGRGNFPPRFSGLQFPNYSSELNVNALELDDSALYLCASSLTDTGELFFGEGSRLTVL.

This clone was counted a single time. V and J are TRBV30 and TRBJ1-4; 7 bases align to TRBD1. The CDR3 extends over 16 amino acids. The germline gives CDR1 GTSNPN, CDR2 SVGIG (reference sequence). V dropped 0 bases and J dropped 5; count of bases not matched to a gene: 9. The CDR3 DNA reads as TGTGCCTGGAGTGTACGAGGGGGCAGGGGAAATGAAAAACTGTTTTTT. Translated: CAWSVRGGRGNEKLFF.

The genes are TRBV9 and TRBJ2-5; 12 positions agree with TRBD2. Germline CDR1 and CDR2: SGDLS and YYNGEE. The trim removed 6 bases at V and 3 bases at J, leaving 6 bases unmatched. The CDR3 runs 15 residues. CDR3 DNA: TGTGCCAGCACCACCGGACTAGCGGGGAAAGAGACCCAGTACTTC. Amino acids: CASTTGLAGKETQYF.

The genes are TRBV30 and TRBJ1-5; D gene unclear. V was clipped by 0 bases and J by 1 base, with 4 bases between them. The CDR3 consists of 13 residues. The germline gives CDR1 GTSNPN, CDR2 SVGIG (reference sequence). CDR3: CAWSVQSNQPQHF. The CDR3 DNA reads TGTGCCTGGAGTGTACAAAGCAATCAGCCCCAGCATTTT.